These 19 T cell receptor beta chains share one sample of origin, sequenced in a study of cytomegalovirus exposure and HLA in healthy donors. The method was immunoSEQ multiplex PCR; TCRdb's version includes in-frame clones alone and lacks a portion of them. The data contain fewer than 150,000 clones, almost 90% of them singletons. Sequenced sample: PBMCs. All receptors come from a man between 25 and 39 years old in good health and CMV-seronegative.

The rearrangement uses TRBV5-4 and TRBJ2-3, with D possibly being TRBD1 (6 bases). CDR1 and CDR2 from the germline V gene are SGHNT and YYREEE (reference sequence). The V and J ends lost 4 bases and 3 bases respectively, with 18 bases between them. The CDR3 length is 16 residues. CDR3 DNA: TGTGCCAGCAGCCCACTCCGGGGCAGGGGAACAGATACGCAGTATTTT. Its translation is CASSPLRGRGTDTQYF.

The chain links TRBV18 to TRBJ1-5; possible D gene TRBD1, 6 bases. The CDR3 covers 13 residues. CDR1 KGHSH and CDR2 LQKENI come from the germline V gene. Between the trimmed V and J ends, which lost 3 bases and 4 bases, there was a span of 7 bases. CDR3 nucleotides: TGTGCCAGCTCACCTGACAGGAATCAGCCCCAGCATTTT. Translation gives CASSPDRNQPQHF. Full variable domain (outside the CDR3, taken from reference TRBV18 and TRBJ1-5): NAGVMQNPRHLVRRRGQEARLRCSPMKGHSHVYWYRQLPEEGLKFMVYLQKENIIDESGMPKERFSAEFPKEGPSILRIQQVVRGDSAAYFCASSPDRNQPQHFGDGTRLSIL.

For the CDR3, the DNA is TGTGCCAGCAGAGGGGGTGCGCACGAGCAGTACTTC. This gives the protein CASRGGAHEQYF. V and J are TRBV6-1 and TRBJ2-7; possibly TRBD1 for D (6 bases). Trimming stripped 6 bases from V and 5 bases from J, with 11 bases between. CDR1 and CDR2 (germline): MNHNS, SASEGT. CDR3 size: 12 residues.

This chain links TRBV29-1 with TRBJ1-1, with no clear D. Looked up from germline, CDR1 is SQVTM and CDR2 is ANQGSEA. V dropped 6 bases and J dropped 1 base, with 12 bases sitting between them. This CDR3 region has 13 residues. The CDR3 DNA reads as TGCAGCGTAGCTCGAGGGAGGAACACTGAAGCTTTCTTT. Protein: CSVARGRNTEAFF.

The chain combines TRBV5-1 with TRBJ2-1, with D unresolved. The V gene's germline CDR1 is SGHRS and CDR2 YFSETQ. The CDR3 is 13 residues long. Trimming shortened V by 7 bases and J by 7 bases, and 15 bases separated the two germline ends. In DNA, the CDR3 is TGCGCCAGCTCCTACAGCTTGCCGAATGAGCAGTTCTTC. Translating gives CASSYSLPNEQFF.

The chain uses TRBV9 and TRBJ2-1, with D possibly TRBD2 on 6 matching bases. CDR3 length equals 16 residues. In germline, CDR1 is SGDLS, CDR2 YYNGEE. The V gene lost 0 bases and the J gene lost 6 bases, with 16 bases spanning the gap. The CDR3 DNA reads as TGTGCCAGCAGCGTAGATGGCGGAGGGATCGGCAATGAGCAGTTCTTC. The encoded protein is CASSVDGGGIGNEQFF.

The genes are TRBV4-1 and TRBJ2-5; the D is unclear. The ends were cut back, 0 bases at V and 1 base at J, with 6 bases in the middle. Looked up from germline, CDR1 is MGHRA and CDR2 is YSYEKL. This CDR3 is built from 14 residues. CDR3 amino acids: CASSQDPGQETQYF. DNA of the CDR3: TGCGCCAGCAGCCAAGATCCAGGCCAAGAGACCCAGTACTTC.

The chain links TRBV27 to TRBJ1-1; possible D gene TRBD1, 6 bases. The CDR3 has 15 amino acids. V lost 3 bases and J 1 base, leaving 12 bases between the germline ends. The germline V gene has CDR1 MNHEY and CDR2 SMNVEV (reference sequence). CDR3 in DNA: TGTGCCAGCAGTTTTGCACAGGGCAGGAACACTGAAGCTTTCTTT. Translation: CASSFAQGRNTEAFF.

This chain uses TRBV12-5 with TRBJ2-7; D perhaps matches TRBD2 (5 bases). Germline V lookup: CDR1 LGHNT, CDR2 FRNRAP. V was pared by 0 bases and J by 0 bases, with 15 bases between. This CDR3 spans 17 amino acids. The CDR3 protein is CASGLVIGGRDSYEQYF. For the CDR3, the DNA is TGTGCTAGTGGTTTGGTAATTGGAGGACGGGACTCCTACGAGCAGTACTTC.

The chain recombines TRBV7-8 with TRBJ2-1; unclear D gene. Looked up from germline, CDR1 is SGHVS and CDR2 is FQNEAQ. Trimming took off 2 bases at V and 10 bases at J, with 6 bases between the two ends. There are 11 residues in the CDR3. The CDR3 DNA sequence: TGTGCCAGCAGCTTATACCAGGAGCAGTTCTTC. Protein sequence: CASSLYQEQFF.

V is TRBV14 and J is TRBJ2-5, with D uncertain. Germline loops: CDR1 SGHDN, CDR2 FVKESK. This CDR3 contains 16 residues. V was trimmed by 1 base and J by 2 bases, leaving 14 bases between them. CDR3 bases: TGTGCCAGCAGCCAAGGCCTGAGAGGAACTCAAGAGACCCAGTACTTC. Protein sequence: CASSQGLRGTQETQYF.

Worth noting for this clone: This clone may be a read error of a much larger clone one base away. This sample also contains other DNA sequences that code for the same CDR3. The rearrangement uses TRBV2 and TRBJ1-2, with TRBD1 matching over 8 bases. CDR3 size: 13 residues. Germline V gene data show CDR1 as SNHLY and CDR2 as FYNNEI. CDR3 nucleotide sequence: TGTGCCAGCAGTGGACAGGGGCATCATGGTTACACCTTC. Translation: CASSGQGHHGYTF.

The chain has TRBV30 and TRBJ1-6, with TRBD1 matching over 9 bases. This CDR3 spans 14 amino acids. The V gene end was trimmed by 2 bases and the J gene end by 10 bases; junction bases not matched to a gene: 6. From germline, CDR1 is GTSNPN and CDR2 SVGIG (reference sequence). CDR3 loop: CAWSRDRVSSPLHF. CDR3 sequence (DNA): TGTGCCTGGAGTCGGGACAGGGTTTCCTCACCCCTCCACTTT. Supplemented by reference TRBV30 and TRBJ1-6, the full variable domain reads SQTIHQWPATLVQPVGSPLSLECTVEGTSNPNLYWYRQAAGRGLQLLFYSVGIGQISSEVPQNLSASRPQDRQFILSSKKLLLSDSGFYLCAWSRDRVSSPLHFGNGTRLTVT.

The chain joins TRBV7-2 to TRBJ1-1, with D hard to call. This CDR3 is built from 13 residues. The ends were cut back, 5 bases at V and 1 base at J, with 8 bases in the middle. Germline V gene data show CDR1 as SGHTA and CDR2 as FQGNSA. Here the CDR3 reads CASSRDQNTEAFF. The CDR3 nucleotides read TGTGCCAGCAGCCGAGATCAGAACACTGAAGCTTTCTTT.

The chain joins TRBV19 to TRBJ2-2; TRBD1 is a possible D gene (6 bases). Germline V gives CDR1 LNHDA, CDR2 SQIVND (reference sequence). Trimming cost V 3 bases and J 2 bases, with 10 bases left between them. This CDR3 spans 15 amino acids. The CDR3 DNA reads TGTGCCAGTAGTATCGGGACAAGAAACACCGGGGAGCTGTTTTTT. Translation: CASSIGTRNTGELFF.

The CDR3 DNA reads TGTGCCTGGCTCGGAATAGCGGGAGTGCCGAGCACCGGGGAGCTGTTTTTT. Residues: CAWLGIAGVPSTGELFF. The chain couples TRBV30 to TRBJ2-2, with TRBD2 matching over 9 bases. V was clipped by 5 bases and J by 4 bases; unmatched bases: 14. CDR3 length equals 17 residues. The germline CDR1 and CDR2 sequences are GTSNPN and SVGIG (reference sequence).

V gene TRBV21-1 combines with J gene TRBJ2-1; TRBD1 is the table's D call, not checked against the DNA. TRBV21-1 is given as a pseudogene. The CDR3 spans 20 residues. The CDR3 bases are TGTGCCAGCAGCAAAGGGGTCGGCAGGACTAGACAGGGGACTTGGCATGAGCAGTTCTTC. Its translation is CASSKGVGRTRQGTWHEQFF.

The rearrangement uses TRBV7-9 and TRBJ2-7; 9 bases fit TRBD1. The CDR3 spans 14 residues. Trimming took 2 bases from V and 5 from J; bases not matched to a gene: 4. Germline V gene data show CDR1 as SEHNR and CDR2 as FQNEAQ (reference sequence). The CDR3 loop is CASSLLGQGDEQYF. CDR3 nucleotides: TGTGCCAGCAGCTTATTGGGACAGGGCGACGAGCAGTACTTC.

J is TRBJ1-3 and V is TRBV25-1, with 8 bases fitting TRBD1. V was clipped by 3 bases and J by 4 bases; unmatched bases: 11. The CDR3 contains 17 residues. The germline V gene has CDR1 MGHDK and CDR2 SYGVNS. CDR3 sequence: CASSDRGQGPAGNTIYF. CDR3 in DNA: TGTGCCAGCAGTGATCGAGGACAGGGACCAGCGGGAAACACCATATATTTT.